These 9 T cell receptor beta chains were sequenced from one sample in a study of post-analysis software for immune sequencing data. Overall study findings and caveats: Several TRBV segments were more frequent in patients than controls; TRBV5-6, TRBV5-1 and TRBV20-1 belonged to this group.

These receptors are not linked to any known antigen. Unique molecular identifiers tagged the TCR beta cDNA libraries. From the PCR reads, TCRdb called clonotypes with MiXCR, one entry per CDR3 protein. The table has about 460,000 distinct CDR3 sequences, under 55% seen once. The sequencing sample was made of blood. These receptor sequences come from a girl under 18 with multiple sclerosis.

The J gene is TRBJ2-3, the V gene TRBV4-3, with 7 nucleotides matching TRBD2. J lost 6 bases, V lost 0 bases, and 9 bases had no gene match. Germline CDR1 LGHNA, CDR2 YSLEER. The CDR3 loop spans 16 amino acids. This CDR3 reads CASSQDPPSGDDTQYF. The CDR3 nucleotides are TGCGCCAGCAGCCAAGATCCGCCCAGCGGGGATGATACGCAGTATTTT.

CDR3 in DNA: TGTGCCAGCAGCTTAGGGTCTAGCGGGTATACCGGGGAGCTGTTTTTT. It codes for CASSLGSSGYTGELFF. This sequence joins TRBV7-6 and TRBJ2-2; the match to TRBD2 covers 8 bases. V shed 1 base, J shed 5 bases, and the junction held 6 bases outside the gene matches. Germline CDR1 reads SGHVS; CDR2 reads FNYEAQ. This CDR3 contains 16 residues.

This clonotype was picked up a small number of times. V usage is TRBV20-1 and J usage is TRBJ2-7; 10 bases are shared with TRBD1. The germline CDR1 and CDR2 sequences are DFQATT and SNEGSKA (reference sequence). The V gene end was trimmed by 6 bases and the J gene end by 1 base; junction bases not matched to a gene: 3. The CDR3 totals 13 residues. The CDR3 bases are TGCAGTGCGGGGGGACAGGGGTCCTACGAGCAGTACTTC. It specifies CSAGGQGSYEQYF.

The CDR3 DNA reads as TGTGCCAGCAGCCTTTGGCAGGGGGCAGATGAGACCCTGTACTTC. Its translation: CASSLWQGADETLYF. The V gene is TRBV3-1, the J gene TRBJ2-7; 8 bases are shared with TRBD1. The CDR3 is made up of 15 amino acids. Looked up from germline, CDR1 is LGHDT and CDR2 is YNNKEL (reference sequence). With 4 bases clipped from V and 12 bases from J, the junction kept 17 bases outside the gene matches.

The chain is built from TRBV5-1 and TRBJ2-2; 11 nucleotides match TRBD1. CDR3 length: 18 residues. CDR1 and CDR2 (germline): SGHRS, YFSETQ. The V gene end was trimmed by 4 bases and the J gene end by 5 bases; junction bases not matched to a gene: 13. The CDR3 loop reads CASSPQWTGGERTGELFF. The CDR3 nucleotides are TGCGCCAGCAGCCCCCAATGGACAGGGGGCGAAAGGACCGGGGAGCTGTTTTTT.

This clonotype was seen once. This chain uses TRBV29-1 with TRBJ2-5; D uncertain. CDR1 is SQVTM, CDR2 ANQGSEA, per germline. The CDR3 totals 13 residues. Trimming removed 1 base from V and 2 bases from J, with 8 bases in between. The CDR3 reads CSVEVGAQETQYF. CDR3 coding DNA: TGCAGCGTTGAAGTAGGAGCACAAGAGACCCAGTACTTC.

The chain joins TRBV2 to TRBJ2-4, with D perhaps assigned TRBD1 or TRBD2 (5 bases each). CDR3 length: 13 amino acids. The germline V and J ends were trimmed by 9 bases and 3 bases, with 12 bases remaining between them. Germline V gene data show CDR1 as SNHLY and CDR2 as FYNNEI. Written as DNA, the CDR3 is TGTGCCAGGCTCGGGACCAACAAAAACATTCAGTACTTC. This codes for CARLGTNKNIQYF.

CDR3 amino acids: CASRTLAGQETQYF. CDR3 nucleotide sequence: TGTGCCAGCAGGACCCTAGCGGGCCAAGAGACCCAGTACTTC. The chain links TRBV27 to TRBJ2-5; 8 nucleotides match TRBD2. V trimming: 6 bases; J trimming: 1 base; junction bases outside the gene matches: 4. Germline V gene data show CDR1 as MNHEY and CDR2 as SMNVEV (reference sequence). This CDR3 has 14 residues.

The CDR3 region has the DNA TGTGCCAGCAGCTTCCCGTCGCTCGAGCAGTACTTC. Protein product: CASSFPSLEQYF. The gene calls are TRBV7-2 and TRBJ2-7; D unresolved. Trimming took 3 bases from V and 6 from J, leaving 9 bases between them. The germline CDR1 and CDR2 sequences are SGHTA and FQGNSA. The CDR3 spans 12 residues.